This TCR beta chain is drawn from a study of shared clonotypes between healthy human individuals. Overall study: Three plates each covered CD4 naive and memory; CD8 naive two, CD8 memory one. Study-level points and caveats: Non-shared clonotypes displayed generation probabilities falling below those of clonotypes present in all four donors.

It was CD45RO-negative cells, positively selected for CCR7, that made up naive CD8 cells, with terminally differentiated effector memory CD45RA+ cells excluded. As concerns this clone: Antigen specificity is unknown.

For every subset, genomic DNA was evenly distributed across several immunoSEQ plates. Assay: immunoSEQ multiplex PCR; the TCRdb copy retains only in-frame clones and omits some. The sample has about 590,000 clones, less than 97% seen once; the top ten hold roughly 0.1%. CDR1 and CDR2 from the germline V gene are MDHEN and SYDVKM. The CDR3 extends over 15 amino acids. The receptor comes from a woman younger than 45 in good health. What was sequenced was naive CD8+ T cells sorted from blood. The V gene is TRBV28, the J gene TRBJ2-5; D is undetermined. The J call is uncertain, as TRBJ2-7 better fits the DNA end. Here the CDR3 reads CASSFGPGRGDEQYF. The CDR3, as DNA: TGTGCCAGCAGTTTCGGACCGGGCCGCGGCGACGAGCAGTACTTC.